This T cell receptor (beta chain) was sequenced during a study of T-cell memory formation after mild COVID-19. Study details: The two donors had largely donor-specific TCR clusters. Study-wide results and caveats: Contracting clones from day 15 to 85 had balanced CD4/CD8; later expanders favoured CD4+. CM and EM subsets held most contracting CD4+ clones; EMRA held CD8+ ones.

MiXCR was run by TCRdb on the 5' RACE reads, yielding one entry per CDR3 protein. The profile shows approximately 42,000 distinct CDR3 sequences, over 6.5% of them singletons. CDR1 MGHDK and CDR2 SYGVNS come from the germline V gene. V gave up 1 base and J gave up 7 bases, with 13 bases separating them. This CDR3 has 15 amino acids. The table lists this clonotype with many counts. Its target is unknown. The V and J genes are TRBV25-1 and TRBJ1-4; D remains ambiguous. Sequenced: PBMCs or a T cell subset sorted from them (not recorded which). The receptor was isolated from an adult who had mild COVID-19 (a few samples of this study predate the infection). Cell type and time point are not known. CDR3 DNA sequence: TGTGCCAGCAGTGAATTCGGTGGGGTGATTGAAAAACTGTTTTTT. Its translation: CASSEFGGVIEKLFF.